These T cell receptor beta chains were read from a single sample in a study of immune evolution from preneoplasia to lung adenocarcinoma. Generated by immunoSEQ multiplex PCR, the TCRdb table keeps only in-frame clones and is missing some. The sample lists 5,800 or so clones, 81% occurring once. Sequenced material: FFPE normal lung tissue adjacent to the tumor. The receptors were sampled from a person between 50 and 70 years old with lung adenocarcinoma. The CDR3 runs from the conserved cysteine through the conserved F or W. The D gene is left open where the match is weak. Some rows have no size entry. The others give once, few or many, or a class for an expanded clone.

cdr3_aa cdr3_nt j_call v_call clone_size d_call
CASSKDRVADTQYF TGTGCCAGCAGTAAGGACAGGGTAGCAGATACGCAGTATTTT TRBJ2-3 TRBV28 - TRBD1
CASSLTGGASGGANVLTF TGTGCCAGCAGCTTGACAGGGGGCGCCTCTGGAGGGGCCAACGTCCTGACTTTC TRBJ2-6 TRBV7-8 few TRBD1
CASSQGDSYLAKNIQYF TGCGCCAGCAGCCAAGGGGACAGTTATCTAGCCAAAAACATTCAGTACTTC TRBJ2-4 TRBV4-1 - TRBD1
CASSPDTGELFF TGTGCCAGCTCGCCTGACACCGGGGAGCTGTTTTTT TRBJ2-2 TRBV9 - -
CASSPNTEQYF TGCGCCAGCAGCCCAAACACCGAGCAGTACTTC TRBJ2-7 TRBV5-1 once -
CASSLQGQYGYTF TGTGCCAGCAGCTTGCAGGGCCAGTATGGCTACACCTTC TRBJ1-2 TRBV5-6 - -
CASSLVGGPRYDTQYF TGTGCCAGCAGCTTGGTGGGAGGGCCTAGGTATGATACGCAGTATTTT TRBJ2-3 TRBV5-4 once TRBD2
CASSLPLRRGYLGHTEAFF TGTGCCAGCAGCTTGCCCCTCCGCAGGGGCTATCTGGGGCACACTGAAGCTTTCTTT TRBJ1-1 TRBV5-6 - -
CASSGQPREGEQFF TGCGCCAGCAGCGGACAGCCGAGAGAGGGTGAGCAGTTCTTC TRBJ2-1 TRBV10-1 - -
CASSLGGTSGSDNEQFF TGCGCCAGCAGCTTGGGGGGGACTAGCGGGAGTGACAATGAGCAGTTCTTC TRBJ2-1 TRBV5-1 once TRBD2
CASSPITTGELFF TGTGCCAGCAGCCCAATTACCACCGGGGAGCTGTTTTTT TRBJ2-2 TRBV7-3 few -
CASSLAGGSTDTQYF TGTGCCAGCAGTTTAGCGGGAGGGAGCACAGATACGCAGTATTTT TRBJ2-3 TRBV6-5 - TRBD2
CASSLGAGGPADTQYF TGTGCCAGCAGCTTGGGAGCGGGAGGGCCTGCAGATACGCAGTATTTT TRBJ2-3 TRBV5-4 large TRBD2
CASSQLTGVNTEAFF TGTGCCAGCAGCCAACTAACAGGGGTGAACACTGAAGCTTTCTTT TRBJ1-1 TRBV4-2 few TRBD1
CSARGQSEAFF TGCAGTGCCAGAGGACAGAGTGAAGCTTTCTTT TRBJ1-1 TRBV20-1 - -
CASRGTSGANVLTF TGCGCCAGCAGGGGTACATCTGGGGCCAACGTCCTGACTTTC TRBJ2-6 TRBV5-1 - -
CASSPLGGGPSDTQYF TGTGCCAGCAGTCCCTTAGGGGGAGGGCCTTCAGATACGCAGTATTTT TRBJ2-3 TRBV28 - -
CASSPGRRNTEAFF TGTGCCAGCAGCCCCGGACGGAGGAACACTGAAGCTTTCTTT TRBJ1-1 TRBV5-6 - -
CASSKTLASDYYEQYF TGTGCCAGCAGTAAAACTCTCGCCAGCGATTACTACGAGCAGTACTTC TRBJ2-7 TRBV7-8 - -
CASSQDDSNQPQHF TGCGCCAGCAGCCAAGATGATAGCAATCAGCCCCAGCATTTT TRBJ1-5 TRBV4-1 few -
CSVGTTGGSGYTF TGCAGCGTTGGTACGACAGGGGGCAGTGGCTACACCTTC TRBJ1-2 TRBV29-1 - TRBD1
CASSRGSYEQYF TGTGCCAGTAGTCGGGGGTCCTACGAGCAGTACTTC TRBJ2-7 TRBV19 - -
CSVQQGPYNEQFF TGCAGCGTCCAACAGGGGCCCTACAATGAGCAGTTCTTC TRBJ2-1 TRBV29-1 - TRBD1
CASRSGRSMNTEAFF TGTGCCAGCAGGTCAGGGAGGTCTATGAACACTGAAGCTTTCTTT TRBJ1-1 TRBV5-4 - -
CASSQGGQSYEQYF TGTGCCAGCAGCCAAGGAGGACAATCCTACGAGCAGTACTTC TRBJ2-7 TRBV4-2 - -
CASSPNVVGTGVNTEAFF TGTGCCAGCAGCCCCAATGTTGTTGGGACAGGAGTGAACACTGAAGCTTTCTTT TRBJ1-1 TRBV7-9 few TRBD1
CAWSVSRASGNLDEQYF TGTGCCTGGAGTGTAAGTAGGGCTAGCGGGAACCTCGACGAGCAGTACTTC TRBJ2-7 TRBV30 - TRBD2
CAWKRTGINYGYTF TGTGCCTGGAAGAGGACGGGGATTAACTATGGCTACACCTTC TRBJ1-2 TRBV30 - -
CATSWGSRFSYEQYF TGTGCCACCTCCTGGGGCAGTAGATTCTCCTACGAGCAGTACTTC TRBJ2-7 TRBV19 - -
CASSLSPIPTSLQETQYF TGTGCCAGCAGCCTATCCCCCATTCCGACTAGTCTCCAAGAGACCCAGTACTTC TRBJ2-5 TRBV5-6 - -
CSAKEAKTF TGCAGTGCTAAAGAAGCTAAAACCTTC TRBJ1-2 TRBV20-1 - -
CASSRDLERNTQYF TGTGCCAGCAGCAGAGACTTAGAGAGAAATACGCAGTATTTT TRBJ2-3 TRBV5-4 - -
CSGDRGGTDTQYF TGCAGCGGGGACAGGGGGGGCACAGATACGCAGTATTTT TRBJ2-3 TRBV29-1 - TRBD1
CASSRNLPPGEQYF TGTGCCAGCAGCCGAAACCTTCCCCCTGGCGAGCAGTACTTC TRBJ2-7 TRBV14 - -
CASSSLAGGPYNEQFF TGTGCCAGCAGTTCCCTAGCGGGAGGGCCCTACAATGAGCAGTTCTTC TRBJ2-1 TRBV6-5 - TRBD2
CASSLTGTGRSGEQFF TGTGCCAGCAGTCTTACCGGGACAGGGAGGTCTGGTGAGCAGTTCTTC TRBJ2-1 TRBV27 - TRBD1
CASSFSIQKREVNEQFF TGTGCCAGCAGCTTTTCGATTCAGAAGCGGGAGGTGAATGAGCAGTTCTTC TRBJ2-1 TRBV11-2 - TRBD2
CASSYSFVETSNYGYTF TGCGCCAGCAGCTATTCGTTCGTCGAGACCTCGAACTATGGCTACACCTTC TRBJ1-2 TRBV5-1 - -
CASKLGAGSSYEQYF TGTGCCAGCAAACTTGGTGCGGGAAGCTCCTACGAGCAGTACTTC TRBJ2-7 TRBV2 - -
CASSPGAVAKNIQYF TGTGCCAGCTCACCAGGGGCCGTGGCCAAAAACATTCAGTACTTC TRBJ2-4 TRBV18 - -
CASSGLAGEETQYF TGTGCCAGCAGTGGACTAGCGGGAGAAGAGACCCAGTACTTC TRBJ2-5 TRBV2 - TRBD2
CASSVEGPTEAFF TGTGCCAGCAGCGTTGAGGGGCCCACTGAAGCTTTCTTT TRBJ1-1 TRBV9 - -
CVSSGRVYNEQFF TGTGTTTCGAGCGGGAGGGTCTACAATGAGCAGTTCTTC TRBJ2-1 TRBV6-1 - TRBD2
CASSSNKRATTDTQYF TGTGCCAGCAGCTCCAACAAGCGAGCGACGACAGATACGCAGTATTTT TRBJ2-3 TRBV7-8 - -
CASSLAGGYTEAFF TGCGCCAGCAGCTTGGCCGGCGGTTACACTGAAGCTTTCTTT TRBJ1-1 TRBV5-1 - -
CASMRGAKNIQYF TGTGCTAGCATGAGGGGAGCCAAAAACATTCAGTACTTC TRBJ2-4 TRBV7-7 - -
CASSDEVSGQPQHF TGTGCCAGTAGCGACGAGGTCTCGGGGCAGCCCCAGCATTTT TRBJ1-5 TRBV19 - -
CASTLWGGDQPQHF TGTGCCAGCACTCTATGGGGGGGGGATCAGCCCCAGCATTTT TRBJ1-5 TRBV2 - -
CASRTGTGGLLGNQPQHF TGTGCCAGCAGAACCGGGACAGGGGGCTTGTTGGGCAATCAGCCCCAGCATTTT TRBJ1-5 TRBV28 - TRBD1
CASSWGVRQETQYF TGTGCCAGCAGTTGGGGGGTCCGGCAAGAGACCCAGTACTTC TRBJ2-5 TRBV28 few -
CAWKARALYEQYF TGTGCCTGGAAAGCCCGAGCCCTCTACGAGCAGTACTTC TRBJ2-7 TRBV30 - -
CASSLAGRGTREQYF TGTGCCAGCAGCTTGGCCGGCAGGGGGACGAGGGAGCAGTACTTC TRBJ2-7 TRBV5-4 - TRBD1
CASIRKRGNQPQHF TGTGCCAGCATCCGGAAAAGGGGAAATCAGCCCCAGCATTTT TRBJ1-5 TRBV6-5 - -